What follows is one T cell receptor (beta chain) and its context. As yet, its antigen is unknown. The data were obtained in a study of long-term antiretroviral therapy in people with HIV. Study-wide results and limits: Regardless of time point, clones expanded before ART dominated the repertoire. Once patients were on ART, diversity went higher but still fell short of transplant donor controls. Absence of data on ART adherence, viral resistance or therapy changes was noted.

The assay used was immunoSEQ (version v3.0), run at survey level. Profiling relied on immunoSEQ multiplex PCR, and the TCRdb table lists in-frame clones only, not all of them. The data show 20,000 or so clones, over 60% seen once. This CDR3 has 14 amino acids. V was pared by 7 bases and J by 0 bases, with 10 bases between. From germline, CDR1 is SEHNR and CDR2 FQNEAQ (reference sequence). This receptor was taken from a woman in her 50s with HIV. The chain is built from TRBV7-9 and TRBJ1-5; tentatively, D is TRBD1 (5 bases). The sequencing here drew on unsorted PBMCs, taken 0.5 years before starting antiretroviral therapy. The CDR3 coding sequence is TGTGCCAGCAACCAGGGTGATAGCAATCAGCCCCAGCATTTT. Encoded protein: CASNQGDSNQPQHF.